This passage covers 2 T cell receptor beta chains from one sample sequenced in a study of beta chain features in type 1 diabetes. Whole-study results and caveats: In all four CD4+ subsets, TCRB CDR3 length was significantly, moderately reduced in type 1 diabetes.

The sequenced template was cDNA made from the entire isolated RNA. The method was immunoSEQ multiplex PCR; TCRdb's version includes in-frame clones alone and lacks a portion of them. The repertoire holds about 700,000 clones, with around 15% as singletons. Their target antigens are unknown. Sequenced material: naive CD4+ T cells from blood. Every receptor here comes from a man younger than 30 with type 1 diabetes.

This clone has more than one count but fewer than ten. The chain links TRBV2 to TRBJ1-2, with D perhaps TRBD1 (6 bases). The CDR3 extends over 14 amino acids. Trimming took 2 bases from V and 8 from J, leaving 15 bases between them. Germline-derived CDR1 and CDR2 are SNHLY and FYNNEI. CDR3 region: CASSEKGAGEGYTF. The CDR3 nucleotides read TGTGCCAGCAGTGAAAAAGGGGCAGGGGAAGGCTACACCTTC. The whole variable domain, filled in from reference TRBV2 and TRBJ1-2, reads EPEVTQTPSHQVTQMGQEVILRCVPISNHLYFYWYRQILGQKVEFLVSFYNNEISEKSEIFDDQFSVERPDGSNFTLKIRSTKLEDSAMYFCASSEKGAGEGYTFGSGTRLTVV.

In its sample, this clone was seen a few times. The V gene is TRBV14, the J gene TRBJ2-7; 8 positions agree with TRBD1. Unmatched junction bases numbered 9, after V lost 0 bases and J lost 5 bases. The germline gives CDR1 SGHDN, CDR2 FVKESK. The CDR3 covers 16 residues. In nucleotides, the CDR3 is TGTGCCAGCAGCCAAGAGGGGAGGACAGGGTTCCACGAGCAGTACTTC. Translation: CASSQEGRTGFHEQYF.